The clone carrying this TCR beta chain was found a few times. Its antigen is unknown. Preparation of the TCRbeta library used unique molecular identifiers. One entry per CDR3 protein, called by TCRdb with MiXCR from the PCR reads. The table includes approximately 980,000 distinct CDR3 sequences, around 30% detected once. Germline values: CDR1 SGHTA, CDR2 FQGTGA. CDR3 length: 16 residues. V shed 5 bases, J shed 7 bases, and the junction held 9 bases outside the gene matches. This sample is part of a study of T-cell reconstitution after alpha-beta-depleted transplantation in children. Overall study results and limits: After transplant, at about two months, alpha-beta T cells were reportedly derived from several hundred expanded graft clones.

This receptor was taken from a boy less than two years old who had a stem cell transplant for SCID, so the T cells may come from the graft donor. Sample: PBMCs, mostly from graft donor cells, taken 360 days after TCRalphabeta/CD19-depleted stem cell transplant. The chain recombines TRBV7-3 with TRBJ2-1, with 12 bases aligning to TRBD2. In nucleotides, the CDR3 is TGTGCCAGCAGCCCCGCTAGCGGGGGGGTTAGGAATGAGCAGTTCTTC. This encodes CASSPASGGVRNEQFF.